The following is a T cell receptor beta chain sequence with its context. Its antigen is not known. A mixed TRB-A/B primer pool amplified rearranged TRB by multiplex touch-down PCR. TCRdb reprocessed the multiplex PCR reads via MiXCR and lists one record per CDR3 protein. The sample has about 5,000 distinct CDR3 sequences; about 33% are singletons. The data were taken from a study of T cell repertoires in aging, cancer and after chemotherapy. Study details: Patients with chronic lymphocytic leukemia were sampled before and after fludarabine- or bendamustine-based chemotherapy.

General observations from the study: These repertoire data do not allow conclusions about immunological memory after chemotherapy. Across the chemotherapy interval, each cancer cohort showed higher median generation probability, suggesting thymic rebound. Compared with age-matched healthy donors, untreated hematological or solid cancer patients showed higher blood TCR clonality.

The template was genomic DNA from peripheral blood, not RNA. The CDR3 runs to 19 residues. The germline V gene has CDR1 SGHRS and CDR2 YFSETQ. With 0 bases removed from V and 0 bases from J, the gap between germline ends came to 20 bases. The sequencing sample was made of blood. The chain uses TRBV5-1 and TRBJ2-3; the D gene is possibly TRBD2 (6 bases). This clonotype was sampled from a human donor with a blood cancer. The DNA for the CDR3 is TGCGCCAGCAGCTTGGAGGCGGGGACTCGTATATTTAGCACAGATACGCAGTATTTT. Residues: CASSLEAGTRIFSTDTQYF.